This T cell receptor beta chain derives from a study of T cells after yellow fever vaccination. Overall study: For low cell numbers, libraries were made with SMART-Seq v4 Ultra Low Input.

This clonotype was recorded many times. Its target is not known. Generation of TCR cDNA used 5'RACE template switching (which added a universal primer site and UMIs). TCRdb re-called the 5' RACE reads with MiXCR, one entry per CDR3 protein. The top ten clones hold around a fifth of a sample with 250,000 or so distinct CDR3 sequences, approximately 3.6% of them seen once. In germline, CDR1 is MNHEY, CDR2 SVGAGI. V gave up 0 bases and J gave up 0 bases, with 20 bases separating them. The CDR3 is made up of 20 amino acids. Whole-study findings and limits: There was a possibility that FACS-sorted repertoires contained abundant clonotypes contaminating from the bulk population. Primary-vaccination clones mostly resurfaced post-booster (more than 95% CD4, about 87% CD8).

The sequenced sample was PBMCs, obtained 15 days after the yellow fever booster vaccination. The clonotype comes from a man between 18 and 35 years old who received the YFV17D yellow fever vaccine. V gene TRBV6-5 combines with J gene TRBJ2-2; possible D gene TRBD1, 6 bases. CDR3 loop: CASSYSMVLYRVTNTGELFF. The DNA of the CDR3 is TGTGCCAGCAGTTACTCGATGGTCCTGTACAGGGTTACGAACACCGGGGAGCTGTTTTTT.